One T cell receptor (beta chain) is described in this entry. Its antigen is not known. For every donor, a draw yielded ten milliliters of peripheral blood. This entry comes from a study of blood T cells in healthy people across ages. Whole-study results and caveats: There was a strong correlation between TCR beta diversity and naive T cell percentage. Unsorted PBMC input precluded a conclusive naive versus antigen-experienced comparison.

This CDR3 contains 16 residues. Germline CDR1 reads SNHLY; CDR2 reads FYNNEI. Trimming removed 6 bases at V and 5 bases at J, with 19 bases between. A J-beta primer mix and a sample-barcoded 5' primer were used in a second PCR of about 7 to 12 cycles. Each cDNA was tagged by a template-switch adaptor containing 12 random nucleotides. From the 5' RACE reads, TCRdb called clonotypes with MiXCR, one entry per CDR3 protein. The sample carries more than 1,400,000 distinct CDR3 sequences, 35% to 45% recorded once. The receptor was isolated from a woman aged 18-29 years in good health. The gene calls are TRBV2 and TRBJ1-4; possibly TRBD1 for D (6 bases). Sequencing was carried out using blood. The CDR3 DNA sequence: TGTGCCAGCAGCTTTGTTCTGGGACAAAAGAATGAAAAACTGTTTTTT. Translated: CASSFVLGQKNEKLFF.